Described below is a single T cell receptor (beta chain) sequence and its context. This specimen belongs to a study of blood T cell repertoires in COVID-19. V trimming: 6 bases; J trimming: 7 bases; junction bases outside the gene matches: 12. From germline, CDR1 is MNHEY and CDR2 SMNVEV (reference sequence). The length of the CDR3 is 14 residues. Cohort allocation depended upon clinical history that participants reported. Under the authors' procedure: Reference gene primers were amplified, and this amplification served to estimate nucleated cell counts. Using immunoSEQ multiplex PCR, the repertoire was profiled, and TCRdb retains in-frame clones only, with some absent. The D gene and trimming were derived from the DNA, and the V and J assignments and clone size from that table. The repertoire holds roughly 170,000 clones, more than 75% seen once, with roughly a sixth in the top ten.

This receptor was taken from a woman between 45 and 65 years old who had recovered from COVID-19. Sequenced input: PBMCs or T cells enriched from blood (not recorded which). V is TRBV27 and J is TRBJ2-7; 7 bases are shared with TRBD1. The CDR3 DNA reads TGTGCCAGCAGAAGACAGGGACCGGCGCGGGAGCAGTACTTC. It yields the protein CASRRQGPAREQYF.